This T cell receptor (beta chain) was sequenced during a study of neurological immune-mediated disorders. The study built unsorted libraries from 2 million PBMCs kept at -80 C. Remarks on this clonotype: Its specificity is unknown. The junction does not match germline at one end; this may be a read error.

Synthesis of cDNA used 5'RACE (with 10-nucleotide random UMIs). TCRdb re-called the 5' RACE reads with MiXCR, one entry per CDR3 protein. The sample carries about 52,000 distinct CDR3 sequences, more than 3% recorded once. The CDR3 loop spans 13 amino acids. Germline assignment: CDR1 SGHRS and CDR2 YFSETQ. Study-wide findings and caveats: The greatest TCR clonal expansion occurred in HTLV-1-associated myelopathy and the least in multiple sclerosis, which fell below healthy controls.

J is TRBJ1-3 and V is TRBV5-1; D unclear. The origin of this receptor is a man aged 30-40 years with multiple sclerosis. The sequenced material came from PBMCs. CDR3 residues: CASSLDAGKTIYF. The CDR3 DNA reads as TGCGCCAGCAGCTTGGATGCCGGAAAAACCATCTATTTT.